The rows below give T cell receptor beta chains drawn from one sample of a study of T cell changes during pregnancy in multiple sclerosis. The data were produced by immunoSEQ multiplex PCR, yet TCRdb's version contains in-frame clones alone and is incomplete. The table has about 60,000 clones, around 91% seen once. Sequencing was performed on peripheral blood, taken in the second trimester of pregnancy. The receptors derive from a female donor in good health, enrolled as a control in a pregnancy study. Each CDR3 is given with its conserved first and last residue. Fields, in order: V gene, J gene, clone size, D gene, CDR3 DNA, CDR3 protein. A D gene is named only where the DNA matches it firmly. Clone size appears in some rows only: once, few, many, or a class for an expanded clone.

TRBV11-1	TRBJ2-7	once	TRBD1	TGTGCCAGCAGCTTAGGGGGACAGGTGTTCTACGAGCAGTACTTC	CASSLGGQVFYEQYF
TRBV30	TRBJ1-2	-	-	TGTGCCTGGAGTGGGGTCCAGGGGATCTATGGCTACACCTTC	CAWSGVQGIYGYTF
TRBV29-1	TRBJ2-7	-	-	TGCAGCGTTCTTCCCGGGACACACGAGCAGTACTTC	CSVLPGTHEQYF
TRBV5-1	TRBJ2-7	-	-	TGCGCCAGCAGCTTGGCCGTGGACATCTCCTACGAGCAGTACTTC	CASSLAVDISYEQYF
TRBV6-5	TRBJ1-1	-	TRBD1	TGTGCCAGCACCCCGGGACAGGGGACCACTGAAGCTTTCTTT	CASTPGQGTTEAFF
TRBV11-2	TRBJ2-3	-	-	TGTGCCAGCAGCTTAGATCTTACAGATACGCAGTATTTT	CASSLDLTDTQYF
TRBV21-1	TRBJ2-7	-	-	TGTGCCAGCAGCAATTTTGAACTAGCGGGGACCTACGAGCAGTACTTC	CASSNFELAGTYEQYF
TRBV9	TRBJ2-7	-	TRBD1	TGTGCCAGCAGCGTAGGACAGGGGGCGGGGTACGAGCAGTACTTC	CASSVGQGAGYEQYF
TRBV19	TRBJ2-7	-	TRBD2	TGTGCCAGTAGTGCGTATCTAGCGGGGAACTCCTACGAGCAGTACTTC	CASSAYLAGNSYEQYF
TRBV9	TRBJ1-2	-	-	TGTGCCAGCAGCCCCCGGACAGAACAACTATATGGCTACACCTTC	CASSPRTEQLYGYTF
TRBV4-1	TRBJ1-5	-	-	TGCGCCAGCAGCCAAGGACCCCAGGGTACCGGCAATCAGCCCCAGCATTTT	CASSQGPQGTGNQPQHF
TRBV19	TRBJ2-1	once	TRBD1	TGTGCCAGTAGTATGGACAGGGGGCTGAGGTATGAGCAGTTCTTC	CASSMDRGLRYEQFF
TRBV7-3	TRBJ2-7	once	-	TGTGCCAGCAGCGAGACTAGTGGCCACGAGCAGTACTTC	CASSETSGHEQYF
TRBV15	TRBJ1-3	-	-	TGTGCCACCAGCAGAGATGACCCGGGACTTTCTCCAAACACCATATATTTT	CATSRDDPGLSPNTIYF
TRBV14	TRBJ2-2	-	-	TGTGCCAGCAGCCAAGTGCTCGGCGGGGAGCTGTTTTTT	CASSQVLGGELFF
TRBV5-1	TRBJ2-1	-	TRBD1	TGCGCCAGCAGCGAGGGACAGGTCGAAAATGAGCAGTTCTTC	CASSEGQVENEQFF
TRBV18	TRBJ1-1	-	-	TGTGCCACTTCGCGGAAGACTGAAGCTTTCTTT	CATSRKTEAFF
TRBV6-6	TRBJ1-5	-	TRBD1	TGTGCCAGCAACGCCGGGACAGGGGGCGGTCAGCCCCAGCATTTT	CASNAGTGGGQPQHF
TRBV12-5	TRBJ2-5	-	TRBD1	TGTGCTAGTGGGACAGGGTCTCAAGAGACCCAGTACTTC	CASGTGSQETQYF
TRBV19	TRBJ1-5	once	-	TGTGCCAGTAGTATTATTCCAGGCAGCAATCAGCCCCAGCATTTT	CASSIIPGSNQPQHF
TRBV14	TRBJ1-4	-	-	TGTGCCAGCAGTTACCTCAGGGCAAATAATGAAAAACTGTTTTTT	CASSYLRANNEKLFF
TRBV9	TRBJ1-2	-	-	TGTGCCAGCAGCGTAGAAGGAGGTGGCTACACCTTC	CASSVEGGGYTF
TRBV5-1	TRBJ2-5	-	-	TGCGCCAGCAGCTTGAAGAACACCCAAGAGACCCAGTACTTC	CASSLKNTQETQYF
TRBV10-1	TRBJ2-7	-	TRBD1	TGCGCCAGCAGTGGTGGGACAGGGGGATACGAGCAGTACTTC	CASSGGTGGYEQYF
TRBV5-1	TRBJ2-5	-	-	TGCGCCAGCAGCTTGGCCGCTACAGCCCTAAGTAGGGAGACCCAGTACTTC	CASSLAATALSRETQYF
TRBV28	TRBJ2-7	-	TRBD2	TGTGCCAGCAGTTTGCTAGGACTAGCGGGAGACAACGAGCAGTACTTC	CASSLLGLAGDNEQYF
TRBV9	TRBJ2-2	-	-	TGTGCCAGCAGCGTAGGCCTAGCAGGGGCCGGGGAGCTGTTTTTT	CASSVGLAGAGELFF
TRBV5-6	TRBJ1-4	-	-	TGTGCCAGTTCTCGAAGCAACCCCGAAAAACTGTTTTTT	CASSRSNPEKLFF
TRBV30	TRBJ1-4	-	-	TGTGCCTGGTCCGACAGTTTTGATGAAAAACTGTTTTTT	CAWSDSFDEKLFF
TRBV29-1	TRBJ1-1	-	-	TGCAGCGTTGAGGGGAATGAGGGGAACACTGAAGCTTTCTTT	CSVEGNEGNTEAFF
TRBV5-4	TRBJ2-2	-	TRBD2	TGTGCCAGCAGCTTGGAAGCGGGGGGGGCAGGCGGGGAGCTGTTTTTT	CASSLEAGGAGGELFF
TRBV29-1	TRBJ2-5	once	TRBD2	TGCAGCAGGGCTAGCGGGAGTTCGGAGACCCAGTACTTC	CSRASGSSETQYF
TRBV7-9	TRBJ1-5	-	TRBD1	TGTGCCAGCAGCTCCGGACAGGGTAATAGCAATCAGCCCCAGCATTTT	CASSSGQGNSNQPQHF
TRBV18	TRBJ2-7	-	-	TGTGCCAGCTCACCGCCCTCCCGGGACACCCTAAATCAGTACTTC	CASSPPSRDTLNQYF
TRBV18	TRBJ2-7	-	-	TGTGCCAGCTCACCTCAGGGCAGCTACGAGCAGTACTTC	CASSPQGSYEQYF
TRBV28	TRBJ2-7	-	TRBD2	TGTGCCAGCAGTTGGGGGGGATCCCCTGCCTACGAGCAGTACTTC	CASSWGGSPAYEQYF
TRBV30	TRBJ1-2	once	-	TGTGCCTGGAGTGTACGCGTTTATGGCTACACCTTC	CAWSVRVYGYTF
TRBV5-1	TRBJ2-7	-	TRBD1	TGCGCCAGCACCAATCTGGGGACAGGGTCCCACGAGCAGTACTTC	CASTNLGTGSHEQYF
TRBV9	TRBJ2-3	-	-	TGTGCCAGCAGCGTAGGTACAGGGAGCACAGATACGCAGTATTTT	CASSVGTGSTDTQYF
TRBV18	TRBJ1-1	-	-	TGTGCCAGCTCACCATACACCCGGGTGGAGGCATCCAGGCTGAACACTGAAGCTTTCTTT	CASSPYTRVEASRLNTEAFF
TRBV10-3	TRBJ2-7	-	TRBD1	TGTGCCATCAGTAAGACAGGGGTAGGGTTTTCCTACGAGCAGTACTTC	CAISKTGVGFSYEQYF
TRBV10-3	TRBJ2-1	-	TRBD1	TGTGCCATCAGTGAGCGAGGGACAGGGGCCTACAATGAGCAGTTCTTC	CAISERGTGAYNEQFF
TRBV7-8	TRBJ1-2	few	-	TGTGCCAGCAGCTTAGGCGGTGGTGATTCTAACTATGGCTACACCTTC	CASSLGGGDSNYGYTF
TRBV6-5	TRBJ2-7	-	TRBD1	TGTGCCAGCGATTTACAGGGGTTGGGGACCTACGAGCAGTACTTC	CASDLQGLGTYEQYF
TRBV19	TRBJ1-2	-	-	TGTGCCAGTAGGATGGACAGAAACTATGGCTACACCTTC	CASRMDRNYGYTF
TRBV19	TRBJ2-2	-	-	TGTGCCAGTAGTATCTTTAACACCGGGGAGCTGTTTTTT	CASSIFNTGELFF
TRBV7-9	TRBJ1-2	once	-	TGTGCCAGCAGCCCAACAATGGGGGCCACAGATAACTATGGCTACACCTTC	CASSPTMGATDNYGYTF
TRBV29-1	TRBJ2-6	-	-	TGCAGCGTTGTATTCTCTGGGGCCAACGTCCTGACTTTC	CSVVFSGANVLTF
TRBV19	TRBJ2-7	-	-	TGTGCCAGTAGCTTAGGAGCCACCGCCCCCTACGAGCAGTACTTC	CASSLGATAPYEQYF
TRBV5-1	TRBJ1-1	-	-	TGCGCCAGCAGCGAAAGGTGGGGGCTGAACACTGAAGCTTTCTTT	CASSERWGLNTEAFF
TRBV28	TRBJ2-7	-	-	TGTGCCAGCGCCGTAACGGGGACAACCTACGAGCAGTACTTC	CASAVTGTTYEQYF
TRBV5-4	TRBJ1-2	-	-	TGTGCCAGCAGCGGGGAGGGGGGCATAGGTGGCTACACCTTC	CASSGEGGIGGYTF
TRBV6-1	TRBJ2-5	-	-	TGTGCCAGCAGTGCCCTTCGAGCGGAGACCCAGTACTTC	CASSALRAETQYF
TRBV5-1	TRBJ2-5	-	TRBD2	TGCGCCACTCGCCCGGGAGGGAGCGGGGAAGAGACCCAGTACTTC	CATRPGGSGEETQYF
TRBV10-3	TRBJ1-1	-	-	TGTGCCATCGGGCGGGCGTTCCGCGTGAACACTGAAGCTTTCTTT	CAIGRAFRVNTEAFF